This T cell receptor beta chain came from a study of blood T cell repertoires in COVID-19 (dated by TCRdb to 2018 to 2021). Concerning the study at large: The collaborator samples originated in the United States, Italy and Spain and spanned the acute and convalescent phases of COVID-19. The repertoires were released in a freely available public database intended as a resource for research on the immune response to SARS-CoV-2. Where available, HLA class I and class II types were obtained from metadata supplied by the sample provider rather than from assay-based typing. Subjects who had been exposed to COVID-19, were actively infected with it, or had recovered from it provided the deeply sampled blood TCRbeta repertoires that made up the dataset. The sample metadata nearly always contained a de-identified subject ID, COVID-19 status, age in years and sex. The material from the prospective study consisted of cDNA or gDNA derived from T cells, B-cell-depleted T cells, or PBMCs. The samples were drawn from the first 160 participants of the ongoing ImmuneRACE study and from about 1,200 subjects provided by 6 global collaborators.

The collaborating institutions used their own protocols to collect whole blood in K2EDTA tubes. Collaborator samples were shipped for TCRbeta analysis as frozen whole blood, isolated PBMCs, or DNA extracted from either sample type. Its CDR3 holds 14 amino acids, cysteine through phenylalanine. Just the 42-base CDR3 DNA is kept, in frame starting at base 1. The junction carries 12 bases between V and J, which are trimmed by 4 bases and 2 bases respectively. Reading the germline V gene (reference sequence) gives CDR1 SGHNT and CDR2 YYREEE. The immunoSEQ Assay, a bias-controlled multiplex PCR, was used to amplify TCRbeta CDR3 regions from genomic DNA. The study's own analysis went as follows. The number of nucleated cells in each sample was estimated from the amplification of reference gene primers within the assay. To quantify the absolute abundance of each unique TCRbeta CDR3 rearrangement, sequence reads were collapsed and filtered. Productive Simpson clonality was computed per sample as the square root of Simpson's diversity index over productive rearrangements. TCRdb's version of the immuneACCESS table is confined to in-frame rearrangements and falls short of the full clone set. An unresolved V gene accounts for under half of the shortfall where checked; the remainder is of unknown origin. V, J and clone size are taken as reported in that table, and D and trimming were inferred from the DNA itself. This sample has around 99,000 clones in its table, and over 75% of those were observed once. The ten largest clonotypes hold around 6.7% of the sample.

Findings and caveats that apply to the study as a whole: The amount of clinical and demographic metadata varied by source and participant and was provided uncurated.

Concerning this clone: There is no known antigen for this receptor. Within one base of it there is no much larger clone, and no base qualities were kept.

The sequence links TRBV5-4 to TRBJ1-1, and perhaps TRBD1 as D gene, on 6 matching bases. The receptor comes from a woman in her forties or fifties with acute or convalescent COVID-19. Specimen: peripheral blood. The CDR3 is CASSLGQRNTEAFF. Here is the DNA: TGTGCCAGCAGCCTCGGACAGAGAAACACTGAAGCTTTCTTT.